One sample yielded the 24 T cell receptor beta chains listed below, sequenced in a study of blood T cell repertoires in COVID-19. Sequencing used immunoSEQ multiplex PCR; TCRdb keeps in-frame clones, though not all of them. The sample records some 170,000 clones, more than 80% being singletons. The sample comprised PBMCs or T cells enriched from blood (not recorded which). The source is a man in his forties who had recovered from COVID-19.

The chain carries TRBV27 and TRBJ2-3, with 9 bases identical to TRBD2. The CDR3 has 17 amino acids. Trimming removed 5 bases from V and 5 bases from J; junction bases left unmatched: 14. From germline, CDR1 is MNHEY and CDR2 SMNVEV (reference sequence). This CDR3 reads CASSPTSVAGVEDTQYF. CDR3 nucleotides: TGTGCCAGCAGTCCGACCTCTGTAGCGGGAGTTGAAGATACGCAGTATTTT.

V gene TRBV27 combines with J gene TRBJ1-5; D ambiguous. The ends were cut back, 3 bases at V and 6 bases at J, with 12 bases in the middle. This CDR3 is 14 amino acids long. Germline-derived CDR1 and CDR2 are MNHEY and SMNVEV (reference sequence). CDR3 amino acids: CASSFRGRFQPQHF. For the CDR3, the DNA is TGTGCCAGCAGTTTCCGAGGAAGGTTTCAGCCCCAGCATTTT.

The chain couples TRBV9 to TRBJ2-2; D remains unclear. Germline V gene data show CDR1 as SGDLS and CDR2 as YYNGEE. Trimming pared 4 bases from V and 6 bases from J, leaving 13 bases between. The CDR3 has 14 amino acids. The CDR3 reads CASSPGDFAGELFF. The CDR3 nucleotides read TGTGCCAGCAGCCCCGGCGACTTCGCCGGGGAGCTGTTTTTT.

This chain connects TRBV9 to TRBJ1-2; D is possibly TRBD1 (6 bases). Germline V CDR1 and CDR2: SGDLS, YYNGEE. V lost 3 bases and J 6 bases, leaving 18 bases between the germline ends. The CDR3 length is 15 residues. CDR3 protein: CASSASTGLLDGYTF. For the CDR3, the DNA is TGTGCCAGCAGCGCCTCTACAGGGTTACTGGATGGCTACACCTTC. The variable domain in full, with the rest retrieved from reference TRBV9 and TRBJ1-2, is DSGVTQTPKHLITATGQRVTLRCSPRSGDLSVYWYQQSLDQGLQFLIQYYNGEERAKGNILERFSAQQFPDLHSELNLSSLELGDSALYFCASSASTGLLDGYTFGSGTRLTVV.

V is TRBV11-3 and J is TRBJ2-7; a possible D gene is TRBD2 (7 bases). The germline gives CDR1 SGHNT, CDR2 YENEEA. The V and J ends lost 0 bases and 1 base respectively, with 13 bases between them. This CDR3 has 16 amino acids. The chain's CDR3 is CASSLEKGGGSYEQYF. The CDR3 nucleotides are TGTGCCAGCAGCTTAGAGAAGGGAGGGGGGTCCTACGAGCAGTACTTC.

This clone was seen only once. The chain links TRBV4-1 to TRBJ1-4; 9 bases match TRBD1. This CDR3 comprises 15 residues. The V gene end was trimmed by 4 bases and the J gene end by 7 bases; junction bases not matched to a gene: 7. Germline values: CDR1 MGHRA, CDR2 YSYEKL. The CDR3 reads CASSRPGQGGEKLFF. CDR3 nucleotide sequence: TGCGCCAGCAGCCGCCCGGGACAGGGTGGTGAAAAACTGTTTTTT.

The CDR3 is CATSRDLGGRGHEQFF. The DNA for the CDR3 is TGTGCCACCAGCAGAGATCTAGGCGGGAGGGGGCATGAGCAGTTCTTC. J is TRBJ2-1 and V is TRBV15; 9 bases fit TRBD2. With 0 bases clipped from V and 8 bases from J, the junction kept 8 bases outside the gene matches. This CDR3 is built from 16 residues. Germline V gives CDR1 LNHNV, CDR2 YYDKDF (reference sequence).

The V and J genes are TRBV12-3 or TRBV12-4 and TRBJ2-2, with a weak D call TRBD2 (5 bases). Trimming cost V 3 bases and J 7 bases, with 9 bases left between them. CDR3 length: 13 residues. This CDR3 reads CASSLTTGGELFF. The CDR3, as DNA: TGTGCCAGCAGTTTGACTACCGGCGGGGAGCTGTTTTTT.

This chain links TRBV24-1 with TRBJ2-3; a weak D match, TRBD2 (5 bases). Germline values: CDR1 KGHDR, CDR2 SFDVKD. The CDR3 runs to 13 residues. With 3 bases removed from V and 7 bases from J, the gap between germline ends came to 10 bases. DNA of the CDR3: TGTGCCACCAGTGATGCCCCGGGGAATACGCAGTATTTT. Translating gives CATSDAPGNTQYF.

The chain combines TRBV7-9 with TRBJ2-7, with 10 positions matching TRBD1. Germline trimming cut 5 bases from V and 3 bases from J; bases unmatched to any gene: 7. Germline loops: CDR1 SEHNR, CDR2 FQNEAQ (reference sequence). The CDR3 has 15 amino acids. The CDR3, as DNA: TGTGCCAGCAGCCGAGGGACAGGGGCCTTCTACGAGCAGTACTTC. Translated: CASSRGTGAFYEQYF. Complete variable domain (other parts from reference TRBV7-9 and TRBJ2-7): DTGVSQNPRHKITKRGQNVTFRCDPISEHNRLYWYRQTLGQGPEFLTYFQNEAQLEKSRLLSDRFSAERPKGSFSTLEIQRTEQGDSAMYLCASSRGTGAFYEQYFGPGTRLTVT.

A single count supports this clone. V and J are TRBV9 and TRBJ2-5, with D possibly matching TRBD2 (7 bases). The CDR3 extends over 13 amino acids. Trimming left V 4 bases short and J 5 bases short, with 12 bases between. The germline CDR1 and CDR2 sequences are SGDLS and YYNGEE. The CDR3 coding sequence is TGTGCCAGCAGCCCGGGGGGCGGCGAGACCCAGTACTTC. It yields the protein CASSPGGGETQYF.

This chain uses TRBV18 with TRBJ1-3; tentative D call: TRBD1 (6 bases). Looked up from germline, CDR1 is KGHSH and CDR2 is LQKENI. This CDR3 is 15 amino acids long. Trimming took off 1 base at V and 4 bases at J, with 11 bases between the two ends. The CDR3 here is CASSPQRTDGNTIYF. CDR3 nucleotide sequence: TGTGCCAGCTCACCACAAAGGACAGACGGAAACACCATATATTTT.

This chain connects TRBV4-2 to TRBJ2-3; possible D gene TRBD2, 5 bases. V was cut by 4 bases and J by 7 bases, with 24 bases left in between. The CDR3 runs to 17 residues. Per germline, CDR1 LGHNA and CDR2 YNFKEQ. CDR3 loop: CASSRTRRTGPSYTQYF. The CDR3 DNA reads TGTGCCAGCAGCCGCACGCGGCGGACTGGCCCCTCGTATACGCAGTATTTT.

The chain couples TRBV5-5 to TRBJ1-1; tentatively, D is TRBD1 (6 bases). The CDR3 is 12 residues long. Trimming removed 1 base from V and 6 bases from J, with 7 bases in between. CDR1 SGHKS and CDR2 YYEKEE come from the germline V gene (reference sequence). CDR3 region: CASSLNRAEAFF. CDR3 DNA sequence: TGTGCCAGCAGCTTGAACAGGGCTGAAGCTTTCTTT. Supplemented by reference TRBV5-5 and TRBJ1-1, the full variable domain reads DAGVTQSPTHLIKTRGQQVTLRCSPISGHKSVSWYQQVLGQGPQFIFQYYEKEERGRGNFPDRFSARQFPNYSSELNVNALLLGDSALYLCASSLNRAEAFFGQGTRLTVV.

The chain has TRBV15 and TRBJ2-1, with TRBD2 matching 8 bases. The CDR3 covers 15 residues. Per the germline V gene, CDR1 is LNHNV and CDR2 is YYDKDF (reference sequence). The trim removed 0 bases at V and 9 bases at J, leaving 7 bases unmatched. The CDR3 here is CATSRERTSFVEQFF. The CDR3 region has the DNA TGTGCCACCAGCAGAGAGAGGACTAGCTTTGTTGAGCAGTTCTTC.

In nucleotides, the CDR3 is TGTGCCAGCAGCACCTATAACAATGAGCAGTTCTTC. This encodes CASSTYNNEQFF. The rearrangement joins TRBV6-5 to TRBJ2-1; D ambiguous. In germline, CDR1 is MNHEY, CDR2 SVGAGI. Trimming took 6 bases from V and 5 from J, leaving 8 bases between them. This CDR3 spans 12 amino acids.

The chain employs TRBV2 and TRBJ1-5; 7 bases match TRBD1. The CDR3 is 15 residues long. Germline assignment: CDR1 SNHLY and CDR2 FYNNEI. J was trimmed by 4 bases and V by 6 bases; bases with no gene match: 9. CDR3 sequence reads: CASRGQASRNQPQHF. The CDR3 DNA reads as TGTGCCAGCAGAGGACAGGCTAGTAGGAATCAGCCCCAGCATTTT.

The rearrangement joins TRBV6-5 to TRBJ1-4; 8 bases are a match to TRBD1. CDR1 and CDR2 (germline): MNHEY, SVGAGI. V was clipped by 5 bases and J by 8 bases; unmatched bases: 7. The CDR3 covers 14 residues. As DNA, the CDR3 is TGTGCCAGCAGTAGAGGACAGGGTAGCGAAAAACTGTTTTTT. Its translation is CASSRGQGSEKLFF.

The chain recombines TRBV4-1 with TRBJ2-7, with D possibly being TRBD1 (6 bases). The CDR3 totals 14 residues. The V end lost 4 bases, the J end lost 3 bases, and 13 bases lay between the germline ends. Looked up from germline, CDR1 is MGHRA and CDR2 is YSYEKL. CDR3 nucleotide sequence: TGCGCCAGCAGCCTGGACAGAAGCTACTACGAGCAGTACTTC. Its translation is CASSLDRSYYEQYF.

This clone was counted between two and nine times. This rearrangement joins TRBV7-9 to TRBJ2-7; 9 bases are shared with TRBD1. This CDR3 is built from 16 residues. With V trimmed by 0 bases and J by 6 bases, 9 bases remained unmatched. The germline gives CDR1 SEHNR, CDR2 FQNEAQ (reference sequence). As DNA, the CDR3 is TGTGCCAGCAGCTTAGCCTGGGGACAGGGAAATCGCGAGCAGTACTTC. Protein: CASSLAWGQGNREQYF.

Worth noting for this clone: The same CDR3 also results from other DNA sequences found in this sample. This chain links TRBV19 with TRBJ1-1; TRBD1 matches at 8 bases. The J segment lost 0 bases and the V segment lost 3 bases, leaving 3 bases of the junction unmatched. Germline CDR1 and CDR2: LNHDA and SQIVND (reference sequence). The CDR3 sequence is 15 residues long. This chain's CDR3 is CASSIGQGLNTEAFF. The CDR3, as DNA: TGTGCCAGTAGTATCGGACAGGGATTGAACACTGAAGCTTTCTTT.

This chain connects TRBV3-1 (or the pseudogene TRBV3-2) to TRBJ1-1, with D possibly being TRBD1 (5 bases). The CDR3 totals 13 residues. Germline CDR1 reads LGHDT; CDR2 reads YNNKEL (reference sequence). The V gene lost 6 bases and the J gene lost 0 bases, with 8 bases spanning the gap. The CDR3: CASSRGMNTEAFF. The CDR3 DNA follows: TGTGCCAGCAGTCGGGGGATGAACACTGAAGCTTTCTTT.

The rearrangement uses TRBV9 and TRBJ2-7; 7 positions agree with TRBD1. Trimming removed 4 bases from V and 0 bases from J; junction bases left unmatched: 4. This CDR3 has 14 residues. Per germline, CDR1 SGDLS and CDR2 YYNGEE. The CDR3 DNA reads as TGTGCCAGCAGCCGGTCAGGGGGCTCCTACGAGCAGTACTTC. Residues: CASSRSGGSYEQYF.

CDR3 in amino acids: CASSETGGGTGELFF. The CDR3 DNA is TGTGCCAGCAGTGAAACAGGGGGCGGCACCGGGGAGCTGTTTTTT. The chain couples TRBV25-1 to TRBJ2-2; 9 bases map to TRBD1. V shed 2 bases, J shed 4 bases, and the junction held 2 bases outside the gene matches. CDR3 length: 15 residues. The germline V gene has CDR1 MGHDK and CDR2 SYGVNS.